These T cell receptor beta chains were read from a single sample in a study of cytomegalovirus exposure and HLA in healthy donors. The method was immunoSEQ multiplex PCR; TCRdb's version includes in-frame clones alone and lacks a portion of them. Of approximately 98,000 clones listed, more than 60% are singletons. The sample consisted of PBMCs. The receptors originated from a man aged 18 to 35 in good health and CMV-seropositive. Both conserved end residues are part of each CDR3. The D gene is left open where the match is weak. Size is stated for part of the rows, as once, few or many counts, or as a class when the clone is expanded.

clone_size,d_call,v_call,j_call,cdr3_nt,cdr3_aa
-,-,TRBV5-4,TRBJ1-3,TGTGCCAGCAGTGAGGGAGGACGGAACTCTGGAAACACCATATATTTT,CASSEGGRNSGNTIYF
-,TRBD1,TRBV5-6,TRBJ2-7,TGTGCCAGCAGCGTCCGGACAGGGGTCTACGAGCAGTACTTC,CASSVRTGVYEQYF
-,-,TRBV19,TRBJ2-3,TGTGCCAGTAGTAAACCAGAAAACACAGATACGCAGTATTTT,CASSKPENTDTQYF
-,TRBD1,TRBV7-9,TRBJ1-2,TGTGCCAGCAGCGTCGGGACAGTCTATGGCTACACCTTC,CASSVGTVYGYTF
-,TRBD2,TRBV27,TRBJ2-5,TGTGCCAGCAGTTCCTTCAGGACTAGCGCGGAGACCCAGTACTTC,CASSSFRTSAETQYF
-,TRBD2,TRBV30,TRBJ2-3,TGTGCCTGGAGTATAGCGGGGGTTTTAGCAGATACGCAGTATTTT,CAWSIAGVLADTQYF
few,TRBD1,TRBV7-9,TRBJ2-7,TGTGCCAGCAGCCAAGACAGGGTATTTAACGAGCAGTACTTC,CASSQDRVFNEQYF
-,-,TRBV6-1,TRBJ2-7,TGTGCCACCTCAGCCGGGACAACCTCCTACGAGCAGTACTTC,CATSAGTTSYEQYF
-,TRBD1,TRBV15,TRBJ2-7,TGTGCCACCAGCAGAGCTAGGGGACAGTCGAGCGAGCAGTACTTC,CATSRARGQSSEQYF
-,TRBD1,TRBV19,TRBJ2-3,TGTGCCAGTAGCTGGACAGGAGGCGATACGCAGTATTTT,CASSWTGGDTQYF
-,-,TRBV20-1,TRBJ2-5,TGCAGTGTTCACGGGGAAGAGACCCAGTACTTC,CSVHGEETQYF
-,-,TRBV28,TRBJ1-3,TGTGCCAGCAGTGCGCGGGGGTCCCGGAACACCATATATTTT,CASSARGSRNTIYF
-,-,TRBV6-1,TRBJ1-2,TGTGCCAGCAGTGCAACAGGCTATGGCTACACCTTC,CASSATGYGYTF
-,TRBD1,TRBV7-9,TRBJ1-1,TGTGCCAGCAGTCACTGGACAGGGGGGAGTGAAGCTTTCTTT,CASSHWTGGSEAFF
-,TRBD2,TRBV28,TRBJ2-7,TGTGCCAGCAGTTTACCTAGCGGGGATGAGCAGTACTTC,CASSLPSGDEQYF
-,-,TRBV11-2,TRBJ2-7,TGTGCCAGCAGCTTAGGGACAGCCTACGAGCAGTACTTC,CASSLGTAYEQYF
once,-,TRBV19,TRBJ2-5,TGTGCCAGTAGTATAGACAGCCAAGAGACCCAGTACTTC,CASSIDSQETQYF
-,-,TRBV5-1,TRBJ2-7,TGCGCCAGCACAACAGACAATAGAGCCTACGAGCAGTACTTC,CASTTDNRAYEQYF
-,-,TRBV28,TRBJ1-4,TGTGCCAGCATCCAACAGGGTAGCGGGGAAAAACTGTTTTTT,CASIQQGSGEKLFF
once,-,TRBV6-1,TRBJ2-7,TGTGCCAGCTTCGAGGGCTCCTACGAGCAGTACTTC,CASFEGSYEQYF
-,TRBD1,TRBV5-6,TRBJ1-2,TGTGCCAGCAGCCAAACAAGACAGGGGGCGCGCGGCTACACCTTC,CASSQTRQGARGYTF
-,TRBD1,TRBV7-6,TRBJ1-2,TGTGCCAGCAGCTTATTTGTTGATGGGGGGACAGCATATGGCTACACCTTC,CASSLFVDGGTAYGYTF
-,TRBD2,TRBV28,TRBJ2-3,TGTGCCAGCAGTTCCCCCGGGACTAGCGGGGATACGCAGTATTTT,CASSSPGTSGDTQYF
-,-,TRBV9,TRBJ2-3,TGTGCCAGCAGCGTCTCTCCGCTACAGAAGCAGTATTTT,CASSVSPLQKQYF
-,-,TRBV11-2,TRBJ1-4,TGTGCCAGCAGCCTTCGTCTTTCTGCAACTAATGAAAAACTGTTTTTT,CASSLRLSATNEKLFF
few,TRBD1,TRBV28,TRBJ1-4,TGTGCCAGCAGTGTTCCCGGGACAGGTTTGAAAAAACTGTTTTTT,CASSVPGTGLKKLFF
few,-,TRBV30,TRBJ2-2,TGTGCCTGGAGCCAGAACACCGGGGAGCTGTTTTTT,CAWSQNTGELFF
once,-,TRBV19,TRBJ2-2,TGTGCCAGTAGTATCAGGGGAATCGAACTGTCCGGGGAGCTGTTTTTT,CASSIRGIELSGELFF
-,-,TRBV7-8,TRBJ1-2,TGTGCCAGCAGCCCCACAGGTGGAGCTAACTATGGCTACACCTTC,CASSPTGGANYGYTF
-,TRBD1,TRBV9,TRBJ2-7,TGTGCCAGCAGCCCAGGTGGACAGGGGGGCTACGAGCAGTACTTC,CASSPGGQGGYEQYF
-,-,TRBV11-2,TRBJ1-4,TGTGCCAGCAGGATCAGATCGGGTAATGAAAAACTGTTTTTT,CASRIRSGNEKLFF
-,-,TRBV28,TRBJ1-2,TGTGCCAGCAGTTTTAGGGGTCTTTACGACTATGGCTACACCTTC,CASSFRGLYDYGYTF
once,TRBD1,TRBV4-1,TRBJ2-7,TGCGCCAGCAGCCTCGACAGGGGGTACCCCCCCTACGAGCAGTACTTC,CASSLDRGYPPYEQYF